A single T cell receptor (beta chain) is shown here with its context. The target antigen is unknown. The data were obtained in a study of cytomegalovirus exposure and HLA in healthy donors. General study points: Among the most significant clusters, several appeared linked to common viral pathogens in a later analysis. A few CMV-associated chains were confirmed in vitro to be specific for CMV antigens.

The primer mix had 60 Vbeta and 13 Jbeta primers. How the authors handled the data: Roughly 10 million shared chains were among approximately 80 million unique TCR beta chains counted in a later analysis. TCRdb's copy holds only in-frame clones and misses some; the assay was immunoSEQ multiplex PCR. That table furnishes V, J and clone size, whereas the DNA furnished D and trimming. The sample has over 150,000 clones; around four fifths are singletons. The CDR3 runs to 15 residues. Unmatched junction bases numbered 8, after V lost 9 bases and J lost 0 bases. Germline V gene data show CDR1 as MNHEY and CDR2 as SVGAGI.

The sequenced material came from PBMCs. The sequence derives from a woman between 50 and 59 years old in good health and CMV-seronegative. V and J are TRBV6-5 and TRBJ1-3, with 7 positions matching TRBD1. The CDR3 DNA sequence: TGTGCCAGTAAACTACAGGGGAGCTCTGGAAACACCATATATTTT. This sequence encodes CASKLQGSSGNTIYF.